The 16 T cell receptor beta chains in this list originate from one sample, sequenced in a study of T cells in Graves' hyperthyroidism and ophthalmopathy (dated by TCRdb to about 2019). The library relied on multiplex PCR. Sequencing was performed on an Illumina HiSeq 2000. Amplification of TCR beta CDR3 regions was carried out from RNA transcripts. A first-round RT-PCR of the TCR CDR3 used the HTBI primer set with the Qiagen OneStep RT-PCR kit. In TCRdb, the public reads were trimmed at Q25 with fastp and aligned with MiXCR, with productive beta chains retained. One record per CDR3 amino acid sequence lists the most common genes and DNA. This sample has approximately 630,000 distinct CDR3 sequences in its table, and 15% to 20% of those were observed once. The ten top clones hold about 3.8% of the sample. Sequencing was carried out using blood. These receptor sequences come from a woman in her 30s with Graves' hyperthyroidism.

In this sample, this clonotype turned up many times. The V gene is TRBV20-1, the J gene TRBJ2-1; 10 positions match TRBD2. The CDR3 covers 16 residues. Trimming at V came to 2 bases and at J to 5 bases, leaving 9 bases not matched to a gene. CDR1 and CDR2 from the germline V gene are DFQATT and SNEGSKA (reference sequence). The CDR3 here is CSARPPTSGSHNEQFF. As DNA, the CDR3 is TGCAGTGCTAGACCCCCGACTAGCGGGTCGCACAATGAGCAGTTCTTC.

This clonotype was detected ten times or more. This chain links TRBV28 with TRBJ1-1; 12 bases match TRBD1. V lost 8 bases, J lost 11 bases, and 9 bases stayed unmatched. The CDR3 runs 13 residues. Germline lookup yields CDR1 MDHEN and CDR2 SYDVKM. For the CDR3, the DNA is TGTGCCAGCGGGACAGGGGGCTCGTTCTCGGCTTTCTTT. It codes for CASGTGGSFSAFF. Looking up the rest from reference TRBV28 and TRBJ1-1 gives the full variable domain: DVKVTQSSRYLVKRTGEKVFLECVQDMDHENMFWYRQDPGLGLRLIYFSYDVKMKEKGDIPEGYSVSREKKERFSLILESASTNQTSMYLCASGTGGSFSAFFGQGTRLTVV.

Turning to this clonotype: A much larger clone differs by one base, so this may be a read error. The DNA for the CDR3 is TGTGCCACCAGTGATCCAACCGGGACAGCAAAAGAGGCCCAGTACTTC. This encodes CATSDPTGTAKEAQYF. V gene TRBV24-1 combines with J gene TRBJ2-5, with 7 nucleotides matching TRBD1. This CDR3 is 16 amino acids long. Germline V lookup: CDR1 KGHDR, CDR2 SFDVKD.

The V and J genes are TRBV27 and TRBJ2-2, with D perhaps matching TRBD1 (5 bases). This CDR3 comprises 12 residues. The V and J ends lost 5 bases and 6 bases respectively, with 7 bases between them. Germline CDR1 MNHEY, CDR2 SMNVEV (reference sequence). The CDR3 here is CASSPRAGELFF. CDR3 DNA sequence: TGTGCCAGCAGTCCCAGGGCCGGGGAGCTGTTTTTT.

To note about this clonotype: One end of the junction does not line up with germline, which may come from a read error. The chain carries TRBV19 and TRBJ2-7; D might be TRBD1 (9 bases). The CDR3 has 16 amino acids. Germline loops: CDR1 LNHDA, CDR2 SQIVND (reference sequence). CDR3 protein: CACSIAGQGNSYEQYF. The CDR3 DNA follows: TGTGCCTGTAGTATAGCGGGACAGGGAAACTCCTACGAGCAGTACTTC.

The chain carries TRBV28 and TRBJ1-5; 7 positions agree with TRBD1. The CDR3 has 18 amino acids. V was clipped by 2 bases and J by 6 bases; unmatched bases: 16. Germline-derived CDR1 and CDR2 are MDHEN and SYDVKM. CDR3 residues: CASSLREDRTAWGQPQHF. CDR3 nucleotides: TGTGCCAGCAGTTTAAGAGAGGACAGGACAGCCTGGGGTCAGCCCCAGCATTTT.

This clonotype has just a few counts. V and J are TRBV28 and TRBJ1-2, with TRBD1 identical over 10 bases. Germline V lookup: CDR1 MDHEN, CDR2 SYDVKM. V lost 5 bases to trimming and J lost 4 bases; unmatched junction nucleotides: 4. CDR3 size: 14 residues. CDR3 nucleotides: TGTGCCAGCAGTCGACAGGGGGCGGTCTATGGCTACACCTTC. Protein product: CASSRQGAVYGYTF.

This chain joins TRBV4-1 and TRBJ1-1, with D possibly matching TRBD1 (5 bases). Trimming stripped 4 bases from V and 1 base from J, with 16 bases between. There are 16 residues in the CDR3. Germline V gene sequence: CDR1 MGHRA, CDR2 YSYEKL. As DNA, the CDR3 is TGCGCCAGCAGCCGCGGGGGGGGTCGAGGGAACACTGAAGCTTTCTTT. As protein: CASSRGGGRGNTEAFF.

The genes are TRBV20-1 and TRBJ1-1; D may be TRBD1 (6 bases). Trimming removed 4 bases from V and 3 bases from J, with 15 bases in between. This CDR3 has 14 residues. Germline loops: CDR1 DFQATT, CDR2 SNEGSKA (reference sequence). In DNA, the CDR3 is TGCAGTGCTACTCAGGGGAGGGGAGACACTGAAGCTTTCTTT. Translating gives CSATQGRGDTEAFF.

This clonotype was detected many times. The gene calls are TRBV27 and TRBJ1-2; 8 bases match TRBD1. CDR1 MNHEY and CDR2 SMNVEV come from the germline V gene (reference sequence). The CDR3 covers 13 residues. With V trimmed by 6 bases and J by 8 bases, 8 bases remained unmatched. The CDR3 here is CASRDGQGGGYTF. CDR3 coding DNA: TGTGCCAGCAGAGACGGACAGGGAGGCGGCTACACCTTC.

This clonotype has only a few counts. CDR3: CASDPRLVSTDTQYF. The DNA of the CDR3 is TGTGCCAGCGACCCTAGGCTAGTTAGTACAGATACGCAGTATTTT. The genes are TRBV2 and TRBJ2-3; D unresolved. V was clipped by 8 bases and J by 3 bases, with 18 bases between them. The CDR3 has 15 residues. Germline CDR1 is SNHLY and CDR2 is FYNNEI.

For this clonotype: This may arise from a read error, as a much more abundant clone is one base away. The genes are TRBV30 and TRBJ1-2, with D perhaps TRBD1 (5 bases). The CDR3 is 15 residues long. Germline loops: CDR1 GTSNPN, CDR2 SVGIG (reference sequence). Trimming removed 2 bases from V and 4 bases from J, with 17 bases in between. The CDR3 is CAWSPGHQMPYGYTF. The DNA of the CDR3 is TGTGCCTGGAGTCCCGGACACCAGATGCCCTATGGCTACACCTTC. The variable domain in full, completed from reference TRBV30 and TRBJ1-2, reads SQTIHQWPATLVQPVGSPLSLECTVEGTSNPNLYWYRQAAGRGLQLLFYSVGIGQISSEVPQNLSASRPQDRQFILSSKKLLLSDSGFYLCAWSPGHQMPYGYTFGSGTRLTVV.

This chain links TRBV3-1 with TRBJ2-3, with D uncertain. V lost 1 base, J lost 1 base, and 12 bases lay in between. This CDR3 region has 16 residues. The germline V gene has CDR1 LGHDT and CDR2 YNNKEL (reference sequence). This CDR3 reads CASSQGGRLGTDTQYF. The CDR3 DNA reads TGTGCCAGCAGCCAAGGTGGCCGTCTGGGCACAGATACGCAGTATTTT.

This clonotype has only a few counts. V is TRBV5-1 and J is TRBJ2-1; 14 nucleotides line up with TRBD2. The germline CDR1 and CDR2 sequences are SGHRS and YFSETQ. V gave up 2 bases and J gave up 8 bases; unmatched junction bases: 6. The CDR3 contains 16 residues. CDR3 bases: TGCGCCAGCAGCTTCCTCGGGACTAGCGGGAGTTATGAGCAGTTCTTC. Its translation: CASSFLGTSGSYEQFF.

The gene calls are TRBV24-1 and TRBJ2-1; 10 nucleotides line up with TRBD2. CDR1 is KGHDR and CDR2 is SFDVKD in the germline V gene. There are 14 residues in the CDR3. J was trimmed by 9 bases and V by 7 bases; bases with no gene match: 8. CDR3 region: CATRGLAGVGEQFF. DNA for the CDR3: TGTGCCACCAGGGGGCTAGCGGGAGTGGGTGAGCAGTTCTTC.

The rearrangement links TRBV6-5 to TRBJ1-2; 12 nucleotides align to TRBD1. This CDR3 spans 19 amino acids. Germline values: CDR1 MNHEY, CDR2 SVGAGI. V lost 6 bases and J lost 2; bases outside the gene matches: 16. The CDR3 sequence: CASSYRGGTGGLMNYGYTF. DNA of the CDR3: TGTGCCAGCAGCTATCGGGGCGGGACAGGGGGCCTGATGAACTATGGCTACACCTTC.